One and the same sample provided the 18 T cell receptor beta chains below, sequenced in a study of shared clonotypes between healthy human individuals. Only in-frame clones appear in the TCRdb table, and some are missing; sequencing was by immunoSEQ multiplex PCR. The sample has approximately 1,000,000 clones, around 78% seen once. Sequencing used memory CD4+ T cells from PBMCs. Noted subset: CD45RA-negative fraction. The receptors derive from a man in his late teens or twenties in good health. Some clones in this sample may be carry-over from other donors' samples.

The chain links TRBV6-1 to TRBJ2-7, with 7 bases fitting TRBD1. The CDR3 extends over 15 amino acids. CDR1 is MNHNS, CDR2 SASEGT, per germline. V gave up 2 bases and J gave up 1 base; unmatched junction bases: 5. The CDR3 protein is CASSERQGISYEQYF. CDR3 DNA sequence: TGTGCCAGCAGTGAAAGACAGGGAATATCCTACGAGCAGTACTTC.

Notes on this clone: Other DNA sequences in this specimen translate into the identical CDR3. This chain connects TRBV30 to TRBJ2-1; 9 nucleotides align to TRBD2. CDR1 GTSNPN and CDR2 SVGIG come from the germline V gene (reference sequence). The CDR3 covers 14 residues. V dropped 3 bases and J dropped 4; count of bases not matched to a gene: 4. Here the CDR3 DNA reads TGTGCCTGGAGCCGGACTAGCGTTTACAATGAGCAGTTCTTC. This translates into CAWSRTSVYNEQFF.

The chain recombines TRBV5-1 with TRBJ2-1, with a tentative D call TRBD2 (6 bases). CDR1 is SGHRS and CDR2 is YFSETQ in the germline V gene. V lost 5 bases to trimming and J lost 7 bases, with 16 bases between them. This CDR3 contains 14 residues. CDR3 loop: CASRLAQRGNEQFF. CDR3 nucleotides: TGCGCCAGCAGACTAGCCCAAAGAGGGAATGAGCAGTTCTTC. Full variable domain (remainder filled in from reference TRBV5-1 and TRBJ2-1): KAGVTQTPRYLIKTRGQQVTLSCSPISGHRSVSWYQQTPGQGLQFLFEYFSETQRNKGNFPGRFSGRQFSNSRSEMNVSTLELGDSALYLCASRLAQRGNEQFFGPGTRLTVL.

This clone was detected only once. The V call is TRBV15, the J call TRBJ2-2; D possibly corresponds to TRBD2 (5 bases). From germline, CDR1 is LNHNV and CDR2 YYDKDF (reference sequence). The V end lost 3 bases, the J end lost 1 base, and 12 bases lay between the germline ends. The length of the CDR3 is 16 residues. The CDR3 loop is CATSSGRGRNTGELFF. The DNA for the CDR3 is TGTGCCACCAGCAGCGGCCGTGGGAGGAACACCGGGGAGCTGTTTTTT.

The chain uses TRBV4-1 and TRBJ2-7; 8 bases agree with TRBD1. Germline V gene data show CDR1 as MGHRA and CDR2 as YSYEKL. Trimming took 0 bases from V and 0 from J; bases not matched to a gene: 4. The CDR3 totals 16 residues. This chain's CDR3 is CASSQDRDRSSYEQYF. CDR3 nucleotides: TGCGCCAGCAGCCAAGATCGGGACAGGAGCTCCTACGAGCAGTACTTC.

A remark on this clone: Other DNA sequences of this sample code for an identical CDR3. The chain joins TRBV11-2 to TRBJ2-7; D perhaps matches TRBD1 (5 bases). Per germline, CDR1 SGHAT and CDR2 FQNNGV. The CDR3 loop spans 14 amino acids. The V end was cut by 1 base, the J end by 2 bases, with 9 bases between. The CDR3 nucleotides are TGTGCCAGCAGCTTAGGGCAGGGCCCCTACGAGCAGTACTTC. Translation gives CASSLGQGPYEQYF. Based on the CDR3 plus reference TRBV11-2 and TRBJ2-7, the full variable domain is EAGVAQSPRYKIIEKRQSVAFWCNPISGHATLYWYQQILGQGPKLLIQFQNNGVVDDSQLPKDRFSAERLKGVDSTLKIQPAKLEDSAVYLCASSLGQGPYEQYFGPGTRLTVT.

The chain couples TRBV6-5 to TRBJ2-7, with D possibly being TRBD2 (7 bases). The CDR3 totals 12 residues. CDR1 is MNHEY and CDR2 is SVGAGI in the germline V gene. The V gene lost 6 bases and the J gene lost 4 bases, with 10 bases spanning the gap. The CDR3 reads CASRGGGYEQYF. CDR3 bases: TGTGCCAGCAGAGGGGGGGGATACGAGCAGTACTTC.

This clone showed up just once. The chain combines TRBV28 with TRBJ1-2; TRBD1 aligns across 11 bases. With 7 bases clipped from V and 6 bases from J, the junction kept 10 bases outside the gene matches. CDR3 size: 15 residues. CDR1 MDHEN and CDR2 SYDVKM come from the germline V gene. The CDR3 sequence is CASTGGGTGGNGYTF. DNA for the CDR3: TGTGCCAGCACCGGAGGCGGGACAGGGGGGAATGGCTACACCTTC.

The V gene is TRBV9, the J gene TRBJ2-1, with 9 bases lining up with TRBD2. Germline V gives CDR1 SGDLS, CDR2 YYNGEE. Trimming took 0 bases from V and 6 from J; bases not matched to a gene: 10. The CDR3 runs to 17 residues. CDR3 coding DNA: TGTGCCAGCAGCGTAGATCCCCAAGCGGGAGGTGGCAATGAGCAGTTCTTC. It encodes CASSVDPQAGGGNEQFF.

CDR3 region: CASSPTRVVGYEQYF. In DNA, the CDR3 is TGTGCCAGCAGCCCGACTAGGGTAGTAGGGTACGAGCAGTACTTC. V gene TRBV27 combines with J gene TRBJ2-7; possibly TRBD2 for D (6 bases). The germline V gene has CDR1 MNHEY and CDR2 SMNVEV (reference sequence). The CDR3 covers 15 residues. The ends were cut back, 6 bases at V and 4 bases at J, with 19 bases in the middle.

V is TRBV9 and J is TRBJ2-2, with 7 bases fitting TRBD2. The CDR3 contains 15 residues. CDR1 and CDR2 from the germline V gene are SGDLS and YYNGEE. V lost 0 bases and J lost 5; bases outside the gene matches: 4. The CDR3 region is CASSVAGGGTGELFF. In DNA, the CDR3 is TGTGCCAGCAGCGTAGCGGGAGGAGGGACCGGGGAGCTGTTTTTT.

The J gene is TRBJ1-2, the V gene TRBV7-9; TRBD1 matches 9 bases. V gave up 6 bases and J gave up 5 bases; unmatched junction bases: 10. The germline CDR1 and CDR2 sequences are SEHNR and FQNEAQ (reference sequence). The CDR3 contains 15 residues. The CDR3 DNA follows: TGTGCCAGCAGGCGAATACAGGGGGCGGGTTATGGCTACACCTTC. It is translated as CASRRIQGAGYGYTF.

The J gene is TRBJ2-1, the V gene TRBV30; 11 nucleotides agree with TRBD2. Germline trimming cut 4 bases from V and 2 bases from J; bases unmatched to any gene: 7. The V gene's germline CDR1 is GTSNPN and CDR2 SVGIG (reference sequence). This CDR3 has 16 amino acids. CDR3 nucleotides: TGTGCCTGGAAAACTAGACTAGCGGGGACCTACAATGAGCAGTTCTTC. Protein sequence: CAWKTRLAGTYNEQFF.

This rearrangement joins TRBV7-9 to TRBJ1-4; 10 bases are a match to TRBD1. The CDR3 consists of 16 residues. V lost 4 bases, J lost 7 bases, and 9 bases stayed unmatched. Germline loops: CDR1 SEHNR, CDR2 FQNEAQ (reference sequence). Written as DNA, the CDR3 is TGTGCCAGCAGCTATAACCCGGGACAGGGGCCTGAAAAACTGTTTTTT. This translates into CASSYNPGQGPEKLFF.

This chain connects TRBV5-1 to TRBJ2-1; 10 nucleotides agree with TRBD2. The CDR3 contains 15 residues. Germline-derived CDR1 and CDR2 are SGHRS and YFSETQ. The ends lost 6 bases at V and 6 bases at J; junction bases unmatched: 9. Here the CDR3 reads CASNFLAGVGNEQFF. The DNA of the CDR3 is TGCGCCAGCAATTTTCTAGCGGGAGTAGGCAATGAGCAGTTCTTC.

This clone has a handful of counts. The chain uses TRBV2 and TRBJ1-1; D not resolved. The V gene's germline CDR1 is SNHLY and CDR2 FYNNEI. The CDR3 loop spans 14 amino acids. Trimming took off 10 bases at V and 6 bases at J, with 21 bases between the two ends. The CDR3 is CATLPRSPGSEAFF. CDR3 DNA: TGTGCCACCCTACCACGTTCCCCCGGTTCTGAAGCTTTCTTT.

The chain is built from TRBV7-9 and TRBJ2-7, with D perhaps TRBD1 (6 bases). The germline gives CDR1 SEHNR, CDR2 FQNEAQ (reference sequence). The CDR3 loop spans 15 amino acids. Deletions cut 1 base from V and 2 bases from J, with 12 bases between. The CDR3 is CASSLVEQGPYEQYF. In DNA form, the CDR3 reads TGTGCCAGCAGCTTAGTAGAACAGGGTCCCTACGAGCAGTACTTC. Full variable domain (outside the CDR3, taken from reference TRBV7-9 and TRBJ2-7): DTGVSQNPRHKITKRGQNVTFRCDPISEHNRLYWYRQTLGQGPEFLTYFQNEAQLEKSRLLSDRFSAERPKGSFSTLEIQRTEQGDSAMYLCASSLVEQGPYEQYFGPGTRLTVT.

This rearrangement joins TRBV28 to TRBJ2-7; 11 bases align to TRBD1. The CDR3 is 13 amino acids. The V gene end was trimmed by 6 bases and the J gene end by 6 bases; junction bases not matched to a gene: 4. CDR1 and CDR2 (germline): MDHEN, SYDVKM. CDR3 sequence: CASSGQGAGEQYF. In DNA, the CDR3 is TGTGCCAGCAGCGGACAGGGGGCGGGCGAGCAGTACTTC.